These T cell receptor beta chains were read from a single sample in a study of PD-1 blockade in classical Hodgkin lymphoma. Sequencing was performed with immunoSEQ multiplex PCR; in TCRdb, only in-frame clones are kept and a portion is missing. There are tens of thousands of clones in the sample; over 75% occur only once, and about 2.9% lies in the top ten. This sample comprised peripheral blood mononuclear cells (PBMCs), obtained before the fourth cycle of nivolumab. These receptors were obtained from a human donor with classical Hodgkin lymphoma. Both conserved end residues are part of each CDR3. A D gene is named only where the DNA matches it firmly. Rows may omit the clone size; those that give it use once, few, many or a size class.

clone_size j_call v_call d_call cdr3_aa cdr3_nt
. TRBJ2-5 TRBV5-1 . CASSLIASETQYF TGCGCCAGCAGCTTAATAGCGTCGGAGACCCAGTACTTC
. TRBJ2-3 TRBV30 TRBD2 CAWSVKAGGADTQYF TGTGCCTGGAGTGTAAAAGCGGGGGGTGCAGATACGCAGTATTTT
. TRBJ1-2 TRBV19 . CASSFGVGMRSFNYGYTF TGTGCCAGTAGTTTTGGGGTAGGAATGAGGTCTTTCAACTATGGCTACACCTTC
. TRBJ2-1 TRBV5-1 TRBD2 CASSLAGEGRKNNEQFF TGCGCCAGCAGCTTGGCCGGGGAGGGGAGGAAGAACAATGAGCAGTTCTTC
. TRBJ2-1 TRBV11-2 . CASLADTYNEQFF TGTGCCAGCCTAGCAGATACTTACAATGAGCAGTTCTTC
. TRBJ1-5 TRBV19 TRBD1 CASTGVSNQPQHF TGTGCCAGCACAGGGGTCTCCAATCAGCCCCAGCATTTT
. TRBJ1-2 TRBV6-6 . CASSYAKFGGYTF TGTGCCAGCAGTTACGCAAAATTCGGGGGCTACACCTTC
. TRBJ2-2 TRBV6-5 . CASSYDGNTGELFF TGTGCCAGCAGTTACGATGGAAACACCGGGGAGCTGTTTTTT
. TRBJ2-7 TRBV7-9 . CASSPGGLSYEQYF TGTGCCAGCAGCCCCGGGGGCCTATCCTACGAGCAGTACTTC
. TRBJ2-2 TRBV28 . CASSFGTVNTGELFF TGTGCCAGCAGCTTCGGGACGGTGAACACCGGGGAGCTGTTTTTT
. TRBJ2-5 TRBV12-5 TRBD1 CASGLRGSTTGGARETQYF TGTGCTAGTGGTTTGCGTGGTTCTACTACAGGGGGCGCTCGGGAGACCCAGTACTTC
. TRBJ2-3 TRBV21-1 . CVPRSTSGLKGDTQYF TGTGTCCCAAGGTCGACTAGCGGGCTAAAAGGGGATACGCAGTATTTT
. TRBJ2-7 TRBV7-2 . CASSFDSDLIVYEQYF TGTGCCAGCAGCTTCGATTCGGACCTCATCGTCTACGAGCAGTACTTC
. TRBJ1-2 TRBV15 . CATSRVRSATNYGYTF TGTGCCACCAGCAGAGTCCGGTCAGCCACTAACTATGGCTACACCTTC
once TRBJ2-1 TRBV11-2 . CASSLGVDEQFF TGTGCCAGCAGCTTAGGGGTAGATGAGCAGTTCTTC
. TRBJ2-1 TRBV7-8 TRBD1 CASSARTGRNEQFF TGTGCCAGCAGCGCGCGGACAGGCCGCAATGAGCAGTTCTTC
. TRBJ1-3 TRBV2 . CASMGLRENTIYF TGTGCCAGCATGGGTCTTCGGGAAAACACCATATATTTT
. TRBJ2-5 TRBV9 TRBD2 CASSVRGLAGQETQYF TGTGCCAGCAGCGTGAGGGGACTAGCGGGACAAGAGACCCAGTACTTC
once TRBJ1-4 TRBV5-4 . CASSLAGGNEKLFF TGTGCCAGCAGCTTGGCCGGGGGAAATGAAAAACTGTTTTTT
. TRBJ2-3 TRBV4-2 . CASSQGASRDTQYF TGTGCCAGCAGCCAAGGGGCTAGTAGAGATACGCAGTATTTT
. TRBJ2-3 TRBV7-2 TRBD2 CASSLTSGGADTQYF TGTGCCAGCAGCCTGACTAGCGGGGGAGCAGATACGCAGTATTTT
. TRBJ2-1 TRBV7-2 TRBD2 CASSLLGGGAYNEQFF TGTGCCAGCAGCTTATTGGGTGGGGGGGCCTACAATGAGCAGTTCTTC
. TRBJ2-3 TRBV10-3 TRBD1 CAISQGQGVGDTQYF TGTGCCATCAGTCAGGGACAGGGGGTGGGGGATACGCAGTATTTT
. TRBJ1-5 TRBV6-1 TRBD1 CASSGLGQSNQPQHF TGTGCCAGCAGTGGTCTGGGACAGAGCAATCAGCCCCAGCATTTT
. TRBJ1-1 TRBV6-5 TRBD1 CASVDRDPFSEAFF TGTGCCAGCGTCGACAGGGACCCTTTTTCTGAAGCTTTCTTT
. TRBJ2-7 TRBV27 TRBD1 CASSSTGGGGYEQYF TGTGCCAGCAGTTCGACAGGGGGAGGGGGGTACGAGCAGTACTTC
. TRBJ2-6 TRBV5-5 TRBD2 CASSFRASGGPLSGANVLTF TGTGCCAGCAGCTTCCGGGCTAGCGGGGGTCCCCTCTCTGGGGCCAACGTCCTGACTTTC
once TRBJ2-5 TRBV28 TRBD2 CASTLGTSGVETQYF TGTGCCAGCACCTTGGGGACTAGCGGGGTCGAGACCCAGTACTTC
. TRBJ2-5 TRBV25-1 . CASRRTGLPLETQYF TGTGCCAGCCGGAGGACGGGACTCCCCCTGGAGACCCAGTACTTC
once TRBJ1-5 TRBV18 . CASSPVAVYSNQPQHF TGTGCCAGCTCCCCAGTGGCCGTATATAGCAATCAGCCCCAGCATTTT
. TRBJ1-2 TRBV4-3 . CASSPDTNYGYTF TGCGCCAGCAGCCCGGACACCAACTATGGCTACACCTTC
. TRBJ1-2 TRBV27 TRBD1 CASRLQGKDGYTF TGTGCCAGCAGGCTACAGGGGAAGGATGGCTACACCTTC
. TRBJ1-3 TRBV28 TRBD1 CASGQDGSSGNTIYF TGTGCCAGCGGACAGGACGGTTCCTCTGGAAACACCATATATTTT
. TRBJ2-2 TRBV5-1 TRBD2 CASRLSSGTGELFF TGCGCCAGCAGGTTGAGTAGCGGGACCGGGGAGCTGTTTTTT
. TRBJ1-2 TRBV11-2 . CASSFWGADGYTF TGTGCCAGCAGCTTTTGGGGGGCTGATGGCTACACCTTC